This record concerns one TCR beta chain sequence. Its target is unknown. Trimming at V came to 6 bases and at J to 1 base, leaving 7 bases not matched to a gene. The CDR3 has 16 residues. Germline-derived CDR1 and CDR2 are MNHEY and SVGEGT. This entry belongs to a study of response to subunit inactivated influenza vaccine. Broader study findings: Each seasonal influenza vaccination recruits few new T cells, the authors suggested.

TCRdb processed the RT-PCR reads anew with MiXCR; each CDR3 protein has one entry. The data show 450,000 to 550,000 distinct CDR3 sequences, 25% seen once. The sequences come from CD4+ T cells sorted from PBMCs, collected 5 days after vaccination. This receptor was obtained from a middle-aged man who received an inactivated influenza vaccine. The chain couples TRBV6-2 or TRBV6-3 to TRBJ1-5; 9 bases line up with TRBD1. The CDR3 DNA sequence: TGTGCCAGCAGAATCGGGGGACAGGGAAGCAATCAGCCCCAGCATTTT. Translation gives CASRIGGQGSNQPQHF.